The 22 T cell receptor beta chains below were found in one sample sequenced in a study of shared clonotypes between healthy human individuals. Using immunoSEQ multiplex PCR, the repertoire was profiled, and TCRdb retains in-frame clones only, with some absent. The profile shows 800,000 to 1,200,000 clones, around three quarters of them singletons. The sample taken for sequencing was memory CD4+ T cells from PBMCs. Subset meaning: CD45RA-negative fraction. The receptor source for this set is a man aged 18-30 years in good health. Some clones in this sample may be carry-over from other donors' samples.

The chain employs TRBV5-1 and TRBJ1-1; a weak D match, TRBD1 (5 bases). V lost 2 bases and J 2 bases, leaving 10 bases between the germline ends. From germline, CDR1 is SGHRS and CDR2 YFSETQ. The CDR3 runs to 14 residues. The CDR3 nucleotides read TGCGCCAGCAGCTTCGGGGGGGTAAACACTGAAGCTTTCTTT. As protein: CASSFGGVNTEAFF.

The J gene is TRBJ2-2, the V gene TRBV28; 10 nucleotides line up with TRBD1. Per germline, CDR1 MDHEN and CDR2 SYDVKM. Unmatched junction bases numbered 18, after V lost 4 bases and J lost 7 bases. There are 19 residues in the CDR3. CDR3 amino acids: CASSYLGQGPKNRRGELFF. The CDR3 DNA reads TGTGCCAGCAGTTATTTGGGACAGGGGCCAAAGAACAGGCGCGGGGAGCTGTTTTTT.

The chain recombines TRBV7-2 with TRBJ1-2, with D hard to call. The ends were cut back, 5 bases at V and 8 bases at J, with 15 bases in the middle. CDR3 length: 13 amino acids. Germline assignment: CDR1 SGHTA and CDR2 FQGNSA. The CDR3 protein is CASSPQAGEGYTF. The CDR3 nucleotides read TGTGCCAGCAGCCCCCAGGCAGGCGAAGGCTACACCTTC.

The rearrangement uses TRBV18 and TRBJ2-3; 8 positions match TRBD1. CDR1 KGHSH and CDR2 LQKENI come from the germline V gene. Unmatched junction bases numbered 6, after V lost 1 base and J lost 3 bases. This CDR3 contains 16 residues. For the CDR3, the DNA is TGTGCCAGCTCACCACTTGGCCAGGGGGCGACAGATACGCAGTATTTT. Protein: CASSPLGQGATDTQYF.

This clone has just a few counts. Other nucleotide sequences from this sample produce the same CDR3. The gene calls are TRBV5-6 and TRBJ1-3, with 7 nucleotides matching TRBD1. The length of the CDR3 is 14 residues. With 1 base clipped from V and 2 bases from J, the junction kept 0 bases outside the gene matches. The germline V gene encodes CDR1 SGHDT and CDR2 YYEEEE. CDR3 bases: TGTGCCAGCAGCTTGAGGGGGCCTGGAAACACCATATATTTT. Protein sequence: CASSLRGPGNTIYF.

Concerning this clone: Other DNA variants within this sample encode the same CDR3. The rearrangement links TRBV7-3 to TRBJ1-1; 7 positions match TRBD1. Germline-derived CDR1 and CDR2 are SGHTA and FQGTGA. Losses at the gene ends were 5 bases for V and 4 bases for J; bases not matched to a gene: 4. This CDR3 spans 13 amino acids. The CDR3 is CASSTTGSTEAFF. The CDR3 DNA reads TGTGCCAGCAGCACGACAGGGAGCACTGAAGCTTTCTTT.

V gene TRBV5-4 combines with J gene TRBJ1-2; TRBD1 aligns across 9 bases. Trimming removed 3 bases from V and 6 bases from J; junction bases left unmatched: 9. The CDR3 is 15 amino acids. Germline CDR1 and CDR2: SGHNT and YYREEE (reference sequence). The CDR3 DNA reads TGTGCCAGCAGCTCGTACAAGGACAGGGGTAATGGCTACACCTTC. It translates to CASSSYKDRGNGYTF.

The chain uses TRBV7-2 and TRBJ2-7; possibly TRBD2 for D (5 bases). V lost 3 bases to trimming and J lost 4 bases, with 16 bases between them. CDR1 and CDR2 from the germline V gene are SGHTA and FQGNSA. The CDR3 spans 15 residues. CDR3 region: CASSFSSLADYEQYF. Here the CDR3 DNA reads TGTGCCAGCAGCTTTTCCTCCCTAGCTGATTACGAGCAGTACTTC.

Comment on this clone: Other DNA sequences in the same sample also yield this CDR3. This chain connects TRBV11-2 to TRBJ2-5; 10 bases are a match to TRBD2. V lost 6 bases, J lost 5 bases, and 3 bases stayed unmatched. CDR1 and CDR2 (germline): SGHAT, FQNNGV. The CDR3 loop spans 13 amino acids. The CDR3, as DNA: TGTGCCAGCAGTCTAGCGGGAGCGGAGACCCAGTACTTC. Amino acids: CASSLAGAETQYF.

The V gene is TRBV5-1, the J gene TRBJ2-5; TRBD1 matches 7 bases. Trimming took 3 bases from V and 1 from J; bases not matched to a gene: 9. The CDR3 sequence is 16 residues long. Germline CDR1 is SGHRS and CDR2 is YFSETQ. The CDR3 bases are TGCGCCAGCAGCTGGGGGACAGCGAACTCCCAAGAGACCCAGTACTTC. This sequence encodes CASSWGTANSQETQYF.

V and J are TRBV4-2 and TRBJ1-1, with a weak D call TRBD1 (5 bases). Trimming cost V 6 bases and J 0 bases, with 5 bases left between them. The CDR3 is 12 amino acids. Per the germline V gene, CDR1 is LGHNA and CDR2 is YNFKEQ. The DNA of the CDR3 is TGTGCCAGCAGGGGGGTGAACACTGAAGCTTTCTTT. Protein product: CASRGVNTEAFF.

The chain links TRBV12-2 to TRBJ2-7. TRBV12-2 is marked as a pseudogene. This CDR3 spans 14 amino acids. The CDR3 reads CASRPIPRIYEQYF. The CDR3 DNA follows: TGTGCAAGTCGCCCCATACCCCGAATCTACGAGCAGTACTTC.

The rearrangement links TRBV7-3 to TRBJ2-3; D remains ambiguous. There are 14 residues in the CDR3. Germline V gives CDR1 SGHTA, CDR2 FQGTGA. V lost 5 bases, J lost 0 bases, and 9 bases lay in between. Here the CDR3 DNA reads TGTGCCAGCAGCCCCGACTGGAGCACAGATACGCAGTATTTT. Amino acid sequence: CASSPDWSTDTQYF.

The rearrangement links TRBV5-1 to TRBJ1-1, with 12 bases that match TRBD1. Germline lookup yields CDR1 SGHRS and CDR2 YFSETQ. The ends lost 2 bases at V and 3 bases at J; junction bases unmatched: 8. The CDR3 has 17 residues. CDR3 DNA sequence: TGCGCCAGCAGCTTAACGGGACAGGGGGCGTGGGACACTGAAGCTTTCTTT. Its protein product is CASSLTGQGAWDTEAFF. The full variable domain, in which reference TRBV5-1 and TRBJ1-1 provide the parts outside the CDR3, is KAGVTQTPRYLIKTRGQQVTLSCSPISGHRSVSWYQQTPGQGLQFLFEYFSETQRNKGNFPGRFSGRQFSNSRSEMNVSTLELGDSALYLCASSLTGQGAWDTEAFFGQGTRLTVV.

The rearrangement uses TRBV10-3 and TRBJ1-1; D possibly corresponds to TRBD1 (6 bases). Trimming shortened V by 9 bases and J by 2 bases, and 19 bases separated the two germline ends. The CDR3 covers 15 residues. CDR1 and CDR2 (germline): ENHRY, SYGVKD. DNA for the CDR3: TGTGCCATTTCGGGACAAGGGAAGGGCAACACTGAAGCTTTCTTT. Translation: CAISGQGKGNTEAFF.

The chain carries TRBV2 and TRBJ2-3; 11 nucleotides align to TRBD2. J gave up 5 bases and V 6 bases, and 7 bases lay outside the gene matches. Germline values: CDR1 SNHLY, CDR2 FYNNEI. This CDR3 has 15 residues. CDR3 coding DNA: TGTGCCAGCAGCTTCGAGCTAGCGGGAGGAGATACGCAGTATTTT. Translating it yields CASSFELAGGDTQYF.

J is TRBJ1-5 and V is TRBV19; weak D call: TRBD1 (5 bases). Germline V gene lookup returns CDR1 LNHDA and CDR2 SQIVND (reference sequence). The CDR3 is 15 residues long. The ends were cut back, 5 bases at V and 0 bases at J, with 11 bases in the middle. CDR3 sequence (DNA): TGTGCCAGTAGTGAAGGGACTAATAGCAATCAGCCCCAGCATTTT. Residues: CASSEGTNSNQPQHF.

Many counts were recorded for this clone. This sample also contains other DNA sequences that code for the same CDR3. The genes are TRBV5-1 and TRBJ2-2; 9 positions agree with TRBD1. Germline loops: CDR1 SGHRS, CDR2 YFSETQ. V trimming: 7 bases; J trimming: 2 bases; junction bases outside the gene matches: 6. CDR3 length: 15 residues. The CDR3 spells CASSAGQGNTGELFF. DNA for the CDR3: TGCGCCAGCTCAGCGGGACAGGGAAACACCGGGGAGCTGTTTTTT.

The chain is built from TRBV28 and TRBJ1-1, with 7 positions matching TRBD1. This CDR3 has 13 amino acids. Trimming cost V 7 bases and J 5 bases; bases outside gene matches: 7. Per the germline V gene, CDR1 is MDHEN and CDR2 is SYDVKM. This CDR3 reads CASNGQAVTEAFF. DNA for the CDR3: TGTGCCAGCAACGGACAGGCGGTGACTGAAGCTTTCTTT.

The gene calls are TRBV28 and TRBJ1-1; TRBD1 agrees at 8 bases. V trimming: 7 bases; J trimming: 4 bases; junction bases outside the gene matches: 11. Germline V lookup: CDR1 MDHEN, CDR2 SYDVKM. The CDR3 is made up of 15 amino acids. The CDR3 DNA reads as TGTGCCAGCATTTCGACAGGGGAGAAGACCACTGAAGCTTTCTTT. Protein: CASISTGEKTTEAFF. The full variable domain, in which reference TRBV28 and TRBJ1-1 provide the parts outside the CDR3, is DVKVTQSSRYLVKRTGEKVFLECVQDMDHENMFWYRQDPGLGLRLIYFSYDVKMKEKGDIPEGYSVSREKKERFSLILESASTNQTSMYLCASISTGEKTTEAFFGQGTRLTVV.

This chain connects TRBV5-1 to TRBJ2-1; D gene unclear. This CDR3 region has 13 residues. Trimming cost V 3 bases and J 8 bases, with 12 bases left between them. Germline CDR1 is SGHRS and CDR2 is YFSETQ. The CDR3 reads CASSSEWGDEQFF. The CDR3 bases are TGCGCCAGCAGCTCAGAGTGGGGTGATGAGCAGTTCTTC.

The V call is TRBV5-1, the J call TRBJ2-7; perhaps TRBD1 as D (7 bases). Looked up from germline, CDR1 is SGHRS and CDR2 is YFSETQ. V gave up 5 bases and J gave up 2 bases, with 11 bases separating them. This CDR3 spans 13 amino acids. CDR3 bases: TGCGCCAGCAGGCGGGGACAGACCTACGAGCAGTACTTC. Its translation is CASRRGQTYEQYF.